This T cell receptor (beta chain) was documented in a study of post-analysis software for immune sequencing data. Study observations and caveats: A few TRBV segments occurring more often in patients than controls included TRBV5-6, TRBV5-1 and TRBV20-1.

The authors incorporated unique molecular identifiers into the TCR beta cDNA libraries. TCRdb passed the PCR reads through MiXCR, listing each CDR3 protein once. In the table there are some 370,000 distinct CDR3 sequences, approximately 38% of which are singletons. On this clonotype itself: Its antigen is unidentified.

V gave up 8 bases and J gave up 5 bases; unmatched junction bases: 9. The CDR3 runs to 13 residues. From germline, CDR1 is GTSNPN and CDR2 SVGIG (reference sequence). This sequence was found in a girl aged 10-17 years with multiple sclerosis. Sequenced: blood. The J gene is TRBJ2-3, the V gene TRBV30; 8 positions match TRBD2. CDR3 in DNA: TGTGCCGGAGCGGGGGCTTATCGAGATACGCAGTATTTT. This codes for CAGAGAYRDTQYF.